This T cell receptor (beta chain) was observed in a study of vaccination and CD4 T cells after COVID-19. This sample's treatment: roughly ten-day PBMC culture with coronavirus spike peptide pools or control peptides (ViraFEST assay). ViraFEST enlarged antigen-specific T cell populations with peptide pools and afterwards sequenced TCRs. For this clonotype: The antigen remains unidentified.

V gave up 6 bases and J gave up 4 bases; unmatched junction bases: 6. CDR1 and CDR2 from the germline V gene are DFQATT and SNEGSKA (reference sequence). The CDR3 has 14 residues. The Oncomine TCR Beta short-read assay was what sequenced the DNA obtained from cultured CD4+ T cells. TCRdb processed the PCR reads anew with MiXCR; each CDR3 protein has one entry. Here the sample spans roughly 16,000 distinct CDR3 sequences, under 75% being singletons. This receptor was taken from a human donor who had recovered from COVID-19. V and J are TRBV20-1 and TRBJ1-3; TRBD1 aligns across 10 bases. Sequenced sample: CD4+ T cells from blood, cultured in vitro. The CDR3 region is CSAPDRGRGNTIYF. The CDR3 nucleotides read TGCAGTGCACCCGACAGGGGGCGGGGAAACACCATATATTTT.